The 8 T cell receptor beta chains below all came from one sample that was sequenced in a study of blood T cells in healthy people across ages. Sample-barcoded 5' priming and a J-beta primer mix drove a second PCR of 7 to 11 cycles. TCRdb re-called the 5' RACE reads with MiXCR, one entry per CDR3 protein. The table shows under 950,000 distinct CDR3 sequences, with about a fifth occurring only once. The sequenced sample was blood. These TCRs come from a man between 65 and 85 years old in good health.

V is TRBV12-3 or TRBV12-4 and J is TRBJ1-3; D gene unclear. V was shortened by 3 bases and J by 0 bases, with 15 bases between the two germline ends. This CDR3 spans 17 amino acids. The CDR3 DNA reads TGTGCCAGCAGTTTTTCTTGGAGGCAGAACTCTGGAAACACCATATATTTT. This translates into CASSFSWRQNSGNTIYF.

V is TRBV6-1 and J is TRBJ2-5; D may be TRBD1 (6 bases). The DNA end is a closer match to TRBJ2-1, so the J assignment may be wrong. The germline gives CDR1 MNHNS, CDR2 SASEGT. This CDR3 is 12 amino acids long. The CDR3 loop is CASSDFVGGQFF. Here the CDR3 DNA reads TGTGCCAGCAGTGATTTTGTAGGGGGGCAGTTCTTC.

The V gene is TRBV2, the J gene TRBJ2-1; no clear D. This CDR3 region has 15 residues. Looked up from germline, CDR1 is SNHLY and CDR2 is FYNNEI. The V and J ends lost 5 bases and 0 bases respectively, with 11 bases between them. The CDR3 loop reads CASSMEASSYNEQFF. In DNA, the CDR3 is TGTGCCAGCAGTATGGAAGCAAGCTCCTACAATGAGCAGTTCTTC.

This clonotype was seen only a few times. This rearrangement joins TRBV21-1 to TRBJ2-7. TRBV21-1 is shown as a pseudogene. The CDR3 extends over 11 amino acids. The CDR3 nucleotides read TGTGCCAGCAGCAAAATGGGGGAGCAGTACGTC. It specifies CASSKMGEQYV.

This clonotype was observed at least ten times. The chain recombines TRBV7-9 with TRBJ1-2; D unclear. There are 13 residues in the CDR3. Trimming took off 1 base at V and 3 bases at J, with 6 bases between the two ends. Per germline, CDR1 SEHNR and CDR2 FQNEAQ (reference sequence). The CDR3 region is CASSLVGDYGYTF. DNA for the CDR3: TGTGCCAGCAGCTTAGTTGGCGACTATGGCTACACCTTC.

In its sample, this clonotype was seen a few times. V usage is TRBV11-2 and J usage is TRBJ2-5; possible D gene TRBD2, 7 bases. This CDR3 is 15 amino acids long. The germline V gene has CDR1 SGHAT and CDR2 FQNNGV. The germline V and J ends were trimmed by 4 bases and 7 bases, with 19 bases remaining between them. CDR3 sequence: CASSSRPGGYWTQYF. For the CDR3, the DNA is TGTGCCAGCAGCTCACGTCCGGGGGGCTATTGGACCCAGTACTTC.

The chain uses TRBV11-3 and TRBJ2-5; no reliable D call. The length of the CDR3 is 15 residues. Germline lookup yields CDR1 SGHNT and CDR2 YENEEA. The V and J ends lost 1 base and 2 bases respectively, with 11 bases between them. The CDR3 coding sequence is TGTGCCAGCAGCTTAGGGGGTGGGCAGCAAGAGACCCAGTACTTC. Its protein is CASSLGGGQQETQYF.

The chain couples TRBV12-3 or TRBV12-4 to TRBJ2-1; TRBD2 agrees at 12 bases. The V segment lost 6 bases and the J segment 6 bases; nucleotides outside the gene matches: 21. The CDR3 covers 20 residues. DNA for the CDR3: TGTGCCAGCAGCCCTCGCCATCTAGCGGGGGGGCCATCGGTCTTCAATGAGCAGTTCTTC. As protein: CASSPRHLAGGPSVFNEQFF.